This T cell receptor (beta chain) stems from a study of blood T cell repertoires in COVID-19. Study at large: The analysed material was cDNA or gDNA that came from T cells, B-cell-depleted T cells, or PBMCs.

Germline CDR1 is SGHTS and CDR2 is YDEGEE. This CDR3 comprises 11 residues. Trimming left V 6 bases short and J 1 base short, with 4 bases between. The data were produced by immunoSEQ multiplex PCR, yet TCRdb's version contains in-frame clones alone and is incomplete. The table lists 200,000 to 250,000 clones, approximately 86% of them singletons, with approximately 3.8% in the top ten. A single count supports this clone. This receptor was obtained from a woman of 80 years or more with acute or convalescent COVID-19. V and J are TRBV5-8 and TRBJ1-1; D gene uncertain. Sequenced: peripheral blood. The CDR3 region has the DNA TGTGCCAGCACTTGGAACACTGAAGCTTTCTTT. This encodes CASTWNTEAFF.